A selection of T cell receptor beta chains follows, all from one sample in a study of T cells in Graves' hyperthyroidism and ophthalmopathy. Each CDR3 protein is one row after TCRdb ran MiXCR on the multiplex PCR reads. This table has some 250,000 distinct CDR3 sequences, more than 14% appearing once. Sample: blood. The receptors were gathered from a woman in her thirties or forties with Graves' hyperthyroidism that later progressed to Graves' ophthalmopathy. Each CDR3 is given with its conserved first and last residue. D genes are given only for firm matches. For some rows the clone size is stated as once, few or many, or as a class when expanded; others skip it.

clone size	V gene	D gene	J gene	CDR3 protein	CDR3 DNA
few	TRBV20-1	-	TRBJ1-4	CSAQVAQRPNEKLFF	TGCAGTGCTCAGGTCGCCCAGCGACCAAATGAAAAACTGTTTTTT
few	TRBV4-2	TRBD1	TRBJ2-3	CASSQDWGQGVRADTQYF	TGTGCCAGCAGCCAAGATTGGGGACAGGGCGTTCGGGCAGATACGCAGTATTTT
-	TRBV10-3	-	TRBJ2-7	CAISDLRVGEQYF	TGTGCCATCAGTGATCTTCGCGTGGGAGAGCAGTACTTC
few	TRBV20-1	TRBD1	TRBJ2-5	CSATRDSGGETQYF	TGCAGTGCTACACGGGACAGCGGTGGAGAGACCCAGTACTTC
many	TRBV19	-	TRBJ2-7	CASSPSRLSSYEQYF	TGTGCCAGTAGTCCCAGTAGGTTGAGCTCCTACGAGCAGTACTTC
many	TRBV11-2	TRBD2	TRBJ2-3	CASSVGTSGTDTQYF	TGTGCCAGCAGCGTCGGGACTAGCGGGACAGATACGCAGTATTTT
many	TRBV19	TRBD2	TRBJ2-1	CASSLLAGVGNEQFF	TGTGCCAGTAGTCTACTAGCGGGAGTAGGAAATGAGCAGTTCTTC
once	TRBV5-4	-	TRBJ2-1	CASSPRTGSSYNEQFF	TGTGCCAGCAGCCCAAGAACCGGTAGCTCCTACAATGAGCAGTTCTTC
-	TRBV11-3	TRBD2	TRBJ2-1	CASSQDPGLAQRAYNEQFF	TGTGCCAGCAGCCAAGATCCCGGACTAGCCCAGAGGGCCTACAATGAGCAGTTCTTC
-	TRBV7-2	TRBD2	TRBJ2-7	CASSYRLAGGNEQYF	TGTGCCAGCAGCTACCGCCTAGCGGGAGGGAACGAGCAGTACTTC
-	TRBV6-9	-	TRBJ1-2	CASSYRQAINYGYTF	TGTGCCAGCAGTTACCGACAGGCGATTAACTATGGCTACACCTTC
many	TRBV30	-	TRBJ2-1	CASTGDIYNEQFF	TGTGCCTCTACAGGAGACATCTACAATGAGCAGTTCTTC
-	TRBV24-1	-	TRBJ1-2	CATSDPRQNSNTNYGYTF	TGTGCCACCAGTGATCCAAGACAGAATTCCAATACTAACTATGGCTACACCTTC
few	TRBV28	TRBD1	TRBJ1-1	CASSKLTGVNTEAFF	TGTGCCAGCAGTAAATTGACAGGGGTGAACACTGAAGCTTTCTTT
many	TRBV15	TRBD1	TRBJ1-5	CATSNDHRGFRQPQHF	TGTGCCACCAGTAACGACCACAGGGGGTTTCGTCAGCCCCAGCATTTT
many	TRBV29-1	TRBD1	TRBJ2-7	CSAAGTGKYEQYF	TGCAGCGCAGCCGGGACAGGGAAGTACGAGCAGTACTTC
many	TRBV7-9	-	TRBJ1-1	CASSRGSAEAFF	TGTGCCAGCAGCAGGGGATCAGCAGAAGCTTTCTTT
many	TRBV12-3/TRBV12-4	-	TRBJ1-6	CASKKGTTVWNSPLHF	TGTGCCAGCAAGAAGGGGACAACGGTATGGAATTCACCCCTCCACTTT